This record covers a single T cell receptor (beta chain). Its antigen is currently unknown. This entry comes from a study of shared clonotypes between healthy human individuals. For the study at large: A donor's plate count was three for CD4 naive and three for CD4 memory; CD8 naive had two and CD8 memory one. Findings and caveats of the study: Naive subsets generally exceeded memory subsets in estimated richness. The diversity represented, both genetic and in exposure history, was limited by few donors.

The trim removed 3 bases at V and 7 bases at J, leaving 4 bases unmatched. Per the germline V gene, CDR1 is MNHNS and CDR2 is SASEGT. This CDR3 has 15 residues. Sequenced by immunoSEQ multiplex PCR; TCRdb stores in-frame clones only, minus some. Among some 1,100,000 clones listed, approximately 80% were seen once. The clonotype comes from a man aged 18-30 years in good health. Some clones in this sample may be carry-over from other donors' samples. The rearrangement links TRBV6-1 to TRBJ2-5; the match to TRBD2 covers 14 bases. Sequencing used memory CD4+ T cells from PBMCs. Subset: CD45RA-negative fraction. The CDR3 region is CASSEGLAGVGTQYF. As DNA, the CDR3 is TGTGCCAGCAGTGAGGGACTAGCGGGAGTCGGGACCCAGTACTTC.